This T cell receptor beta chain was sequenced for a study of blood T cells in healthy people across ages. This clonotype was observed a handful of times. The amount of total RNA extracted per sample was at least 5 micrograms. A second roughly 6 to 12 cycle PCR used barcoded and J-beta primers. One entry per CDR3 protein, called by TCRdb with MiXCR from the 5' RACE reads. The table records some 1.8 million distinct CDR3 sequences, about 39% of them present only once. CDR3 length: 13 residues. V dropped 6 bases and J dropped 0 bases, with 8 bases sitting between them. Germline V gene data show CDR1 as SEHNR and CDR2 as FQNEAQ (reference sequence).

This chain uses TRBV7-9 with TRBJ1-1; D is undetermined. This receptor was obtained from a human donor in good health. The sequenced sample consisted of blood. CDR3 sequence reads: CASRDVVNTEAFF. CDR3 bases: TGTGCCAGCAGAGACGTGGTGAACACTGAAGCTTTCTTT.